These T cell receptor beta chains were read from a single sample in a study of CD4+ T cells in melanoma. Sequenced by immunoSEQ multiplex PCR; TCRdb stores in-frame clones only, minus some. The data show approximately 47,000 clones, roughly 89% seen once. The sample comprised peripheral blood. The origin of the receptors is a human donor with melanoma. Each CDR3 is given with its conserved first and last residue. D genes are given only for firm matches.

TRBJ2-1,TRBD1,TRBV4-1,CASSQEFRGRRNEQFF
TRBJ2-5,NA,TRBV7-6,CASSLSPSGAVQETQYF
TRBJ1-1,TRBD1,TRBV2,CASRQGAYDGEAFF
TRBJ1-5,NA,TRBV11-2,CASSRPGQPQHF
TRBJ1-6,NA,TRBV14,CASSFRGHGTPIDSPLHF
TRBJ2-2,TRBD2,TRBV9,CASSVRTSGGYTGELFF
NA,NA,TRBV5-1,CASSFGRAYEQYF
TRBJ2-1,NA,TRBV2,CASSEGGYNEQFF
TRBJ2-1,NA,TRBV27,CASSLRGTLALNEQFF
TRBJ1-2,NA,TRBV18,CASSPMVTGGDGYTF
TRBJ1-4,TRBD1,TRBV7-9,CASRSGQGAEKLFF
TRBJ1-1,NA,TRBV6-9,CASSYSLRGGRNTEAFF
TRBJ2-1,NA,TRBV19,CASTWEGARNEQFF
TRBJ1-4,NA,TRBV6-5,CASRGAVGVSEKLFF
TRBJ2-5,NA,TRBV5-4,CASRPQGGQETQYF
TRBJ1-1,NA,TRBV28,CASSLGARGDTEAFF
TRBJ2-7,NA,TRBV6-5,CASHGVGGYEQYF
TRBJ1-2,NA,TRBV14,CASSQELLTGYTF
TRBJ2-6,NA,TRBV30,CAWTHEPGEGANVLTF
TRBJ1-1,NA,TRBV2,CASSRNSYRAKMNTEAFF
TRBJ2-3,TRBD1,TRBV2,CASTRPGGDTQYF
TRBJ2-5,TRBD1,TRBV2,CASSPRDRAGETQYF
TRBJ2-3,TRBD1,TRBV2,CASRGTATDTQYF
TRBJ2-2,TRBD1,TRBV5-6,CASSLGAGGRWAGELFF
TRBJ1-1,NA,TRBV4-1,CASSQDEGQVGAFF
TRBJ2-2,NA,TRBV27,CASSRTGGGTGELFF
TRBJ1-1,TRBD1,TRBV5-5,CASRLQGVGVAEAFF
TRBJ1-5,NA,TRBV10-3,CAISQPGYQPQHF
TRBJ2-7,NA,TRBV7-9,CASSLSLANEQYF
TRBJ1-1,TRBD1,TRBV12-5,CASGLVNGQVNTEAFF
TRBJ2-3,NA,TRBV18,CASSPNGQTSTDTQYF
TRBJ2-3,TRBD2,TRBV7-3,CASSLSPGRADTQYF
TRBJ1-1,NA,TRBV2,CASLRANTEAFF
TRBJ1-1,NA,TRBV7-6,CASSSAENTEAFF
TRBJ2-7,NA,TRBV27,CASSETGVREQYF
TRBJ2-5,NA,TRBV25-1,CASSEEGTGEQETQYF
TRBJ1-1,NA,TRBV19,CASTRASGTEAFF
TRBJ1-1,NA,TRBV6-6,CASSYSKGVEAFF
TRBJ2-7,TRBD1,TRBV14,CASSQENTPGTGSEQYF
TRBJ2-6,TRBD2,TRBV7-8,CASSRNYGTRYRTGANVLTF
TRBJ2-7,TRBD1,TRBV11-2,CASSSHRQGWREQYF
TRBJ2-1,NA,TRBV7-2,CASSSGRSNEQFF
TRBJ1-3,NA,TRBV7-3,CASSLSAGNTIYF
TRBJ2-7,TRBD2,TRBV7-2,CASSSQRGTYEQYF
TRBJ1-5,TRBD1,TRBV7-2,CASSPGARGQPQHF
TRBJ1-5,TRBD1,TRBV27,CASSLRGQGAHQPQHF
TRBJ2-3,TRBD2,TRBV27,CASSLLSRLAGGTDTQYF
TRBJ2-5,TRBD1,TRBV5-1,CASSRQGETQYF